This TCR beta chain was sequenced in a study of blood T cells in healthy people across ages. After removal of 5 bases from V and 4 bases from J, the junction contained 9 bases not matched to a gene. This CDR3 region has 15 residues. Germline V gives CDR1 SGHTA, CDR2 FQGNSA. A second PCR, run for about 6 to 11 cycles, used a sample-barcoded 5' primer plus a J-beta primer mix. TCRdb re-called the 5' RACE reads with MiXCR, one entry per CDR3 protein. Of fewer than 800,000 distinct CDR3 sequences in the sample, about a third were seen once. V is TRBV7-2 and J is TRBJ1-2; 8 nucleotides line up with TRBD1. This receptor was identified in a woman over 75 in good health. The sample comprised blood. The CDR3 DNA sequence: TGTGCCAGCAGCATTGGACAGGGTGGACTCTATGGCTACACCTTC. Translating it yields CASSIGQGGLYGYTF.